Following are 5 T cell receptor beta chains from one sample sequenced in a study of identifying expanded T cells in peripheral blood. Clones were sequenced by immunoSEQ multiplex PCR, and TCRdb holds only the in-frame ones, with some missing. The sample lists 100,000 or so clones, around 85% seen once, with 17% in the top ten. Sequencing was carried out using blood. These receptor sequences come from a person aged 18 to 70 in good health.

Concerning this clone: One end of the junction varies from germline; a read error may be responsible. The chain is built from TRBV18 and TRBJ1-5; unclear D gene. The CDR3 length is 15 residues. The germline gives CDR1 KGHSH, CDR2 LQKENI. The CDR3: CASSPQENSNQPQHF. The CDR3 DNA sequence: TGTGCCAGCTCGCCACAAGAGAATAGCAATCAGCCCCAGCATTTT.

The chain combines TRBV10-2 with TRBJ1-5; D is unclear. The CDR3 length is 16 residues. Looked up from germline, CDR1 is WSHSY and CDR2 is SAAADI. The V gene lost 7 bases and the J gene lost 4 bases, with 20 bases spanning the gap. CDR3 protein: CASTPTFRGTNQPQHF. CDR3 in DNA: TGCGCCAGCACCCCAACATTTAGAGGTACTAATCAGCCCCAGCATTTT.

The rearrangement joins TRBV11-3 to TRBJ2-5, with 9 bases matching TRBD1. Germline loops: CDR1 SGHNT, CDR2 YENEEA. Unmatched junction bases numbered 7, after V lost 5 bases and J lost 0 bases. This CDR3 has 16 amino acids. CDR3 DNA: TGTGCCAGCAGCCCGGGGACAGGGCTGAACCAAGAGACCCAGTACTTC. Its protein is CASSPGTGLNQETQYF.

The rearrangement links TRBV9 to TRBJ2-2; tentative D call: TRBD1 (7 bases). Deletions cut 0 bases from V and 6 bases from J, with 15 bases between. Germline lookup yields CDR1 SGDLS and CDR2 YYNGEE. The CDR3 runs to 16 residues. CDR3 nucleotides: TGTGCCAGCAGCGTAGAGGGGTCAGGGGGGTCCGGGGAGCTGTTTTTT. Translation: CASSVEGSGGSGELFF. Full variable domain (remainder filled in from reference TRBV9 and TRBJ2-2): DSGVTQTPKHLITATGQRVTLRCSPRSGDLSVYWYQQSLDQGLQFLIQYYNGEERAKGNILERFSAQQFPDLHSELNLSSLELGDSALYFCASSVEGSGGSGELFFGEGSRLTVL.

The genes are TRBV18 and TRBJ1-1; D is ambiguous. The germline CDR1 and CDR2 sequences are KGHSH and LQKENI. Trimming pared 2 bases from V and 9 bases from J, leaving 13 bases between. The CDR3 has 13 amino acids. The CDR3 sequence is CASSPSSASQAFF. CDR3 DNA: TGTGCCAGCTCACCATCTTCGGCCTCCCAAGCTTTCTTT.